The present T cell receptor (beta chain) was sequenced within a study of cytomegalovirus exposure and HLA in healthy donors (TCRdb year 2017). Study-wide context: An earlier analysis of roughly 610 of the donors reported about 260 Gb of sequence data and 117 million unique TCR beta sequences obtained from about 180 million T cells. Across some 400 genotyped donors of the cohort, an average of about 220,000 unique TCR beta nucleotide sequences per donor were sequenced, and approximately 17% of those sequences were non-productive. Alongside the repertoire data, information on donor age, sex, ethnicity and CMV serostatus was compiled. Among the roughly 410 genotyped donors, more than 70% belonged to the genetic ancestry cluster associated with self-reported Caucasian donors. The aim of the study was to test whether cataloging public T cell receptors could identify signatures of past pathogen exposure. Along with the approximately 670-subject first cohort, a separate validation cohort of approximately 110 different subjects was used. An earlier analysis of several hundred of the donors applied high-throughput TCR beta sequencing to assess whether each TCR beta V gene segment acted as functional or pseudogenic. Rather than drawing on any new phenotypic data, the later analysis identified candidate immune exposures from TCR beta sequences and the way those sequences occurred across donors. An early release covering roughly 580 HLA-typed donors comprised roughly 300 gigabases of sequencing data and approximately 85 million unique TCR sequences. The study combined high-throughput TCR immunosequencing, statistical association of individual TCRs with disease status, and machine learning to predict cytomegalovirus infection status. Both class I and class II loci were covered by HLA typing, at four-digit resolution. Every repertoire in the discovery cohort had been generated on one and the same sequencing platform. The study profiled the T cell repertoires of some 610 subjects by immunosequencing and related them to cytomegalovirus serostatus. The number of typed donors differed by locus: about 620-630 for A, B, C, DRB1 and DQB1; 522 for DQA1; 606 for DPA1; and roughly 490 for DPB1. A later analysis re-analyzed previously published TCR beta repertoires from 500 to 700 donors and added high-resolution HLA genotyping to study TCR occurrence patterns. A later genetic analysis used genome-wide SNP genotypes for about 65% of the roughly 700 donors, treating that subset as a discovery cohort. Four to six DR-DQ haplotypes were handled as single units for association and clustering because linkage in the cohort was strong. General findings and caveats noted by the study authors: In the study, about 150 TCR beta chains were listed as associated with cytomegalovirus. In this cohort, only TCR beta chains were sequenced, and detectable features were limited by the absence of alpha or paired-chain data. Presence/absence analyses assumed roughly uniform sequencing depth across donors, an assumption that may not hold. In vitro tests confirmed that a few of the cytomegalovirus-associated TCR beta chains recognize cytomegalovirus antigens. Compared with the 666-donor mean, donors in an Asian-associated ancestry cluster had fewer N-insertions in productive TCRs, according to a later genetic analysis. When HLA alleles, especially DR and DQ, strongly co-occurred, TCR associations were difficult to assign to individual alleles. In a later analysis, several top co-occurrence clusters were reported to appear linked to parvovirus B19, influenza, CMV and Epstein-Barr virus. Most TCR sequences were observed very rarely across donors, whereas some public TCRs were present in many individuals. The only immune exposure information available for the cohort was CMV serostatus. Because counts were too low, seventeen rarely observed V segments, including chromosome 9 orphons, were left out of the earlier analysis of some 640 of the donors. The sequencing pipeline was judged likely to have produced a cluster of highly shared sequence variants as a technical artifact. A later analysis found that HLA-associated TCR beta chains were more clonally expanded and had lower generation probabilities than equally common non-associated chains. Broadly in line with IMGT annotations, most TCR beta V segments showed up in productive rearrangements about 90% or about 30% of the time in an earlier analysis of 450 to 600 of the donors. A further reported finding was that TCR beta sequences accurately predicted the HLA-A and HLA-B alleles for most subjects in the first cohort. Some IMGT-functional V segments, including TRBV6-2 and TRBV6-3, could not be distinguished by the 87-base-pair reads and were therefore excluded. The authors suggested that the approach could potentially be generalized to other disease states and immunological phenotypes. In a later analysis, some 17,000 TCR beta sequences were associated with specific HLA alleles at a false discovery rate of 0.05. V-gene and J-gene trimming of TCR beta chains was associated with a missense DCLRE1C variant in a later genetic analysis, and the association was replicated in an independent cohort. In both the original and validation cohorts, the classifier was reported to diagnose cytomegalovirus status with high specificity and sensitivity. According to a later analysis, most CMV-associated TCR beta chains appeared to be HLA-restricted, and the HLA associations seemed to be driven largely by CMV exposure. Correlated functional status among segregating V segments might be attributable to linkage disequilibrium, but an unknown experimental factor could not be ruled out. In a later analysis, TCR association rates were found to vary across HLA loci, with the most associated TCRs seen for DRB1 alleles and the fewest for HLA-C alleles. HLA typing was unavailable for some donors at each locus, so association tests used only the typed subset.

The cohort was made up of roughly 670 healthy bone marrow donors. At the time of sampling, all cohort members were nominally healthy, though unrecorded immune exposures were likely present. The donor was CMV seronegative and belonged to the group of 350 or so seronegative cohort members. Each donor provided a peripheral blood sample, and peripheral blood mononuclear cells were used for TCR beta sequencing. Genomic DNA extraction from the blood cell samples was performed with the Qiagen DNeasy Blood Extraction Kit. Receptor libraries were prepared by the immunoSEQ multiplex PCR assay. For the multiplex PCR, a mixture combining 60 forward primers for TCR Vbeta segments and 13 reverse primers for TCR Jbeta segments was used. A multiplex PCR assay on genomic DNA amplified the CDR3 region of rearranged TCR beta genes. Amplified TCR beta libraries were sequenced as 87-base-pair reads on the Illumina HiSeq System. Concerning the study's data processing: Across the 600 to 700 repertoires, a later analysis counted roughly 77 million unique TCR beta chains, around 11 million of which were shared by at least two donors. A nearest-neighbor algorithm error-corrected the raw reads and collapsed the reads into unique sequences, merging closely related sequences to remove PCR and sequencing errors. To assign V, D and J gene segments, CDR3 sequences were aligned to IMGT reference sequences. Each retained sequence needed at least a six-nucleotide match to both a V gene segment and a J gene segment. Rearrangements were classified as productive when the CDR3 lacked stop codons and remained in frame with V and J, and all other rearrangements were classified as non-productive. Following IMGT convention, CDR3 was defined as the stretch from the second conserved V-encoded cysteine to the conserved J-encoded phenylalanine. The earlier analysis of some 600 of the donors excluded sequences that lacked an unambiguous match to a single V gene segment. In an earlier analysis of approximately 500 of the donors, a V segment was called functional when productive rearrangements were above 56.7%, and segregating when the standard deviation between donors exceeded 5%. A statistical classification framework was developed to diagnose cytomegalovirus status using the catalog of TCR beta chain sequences. In a later analysis, TCR nucleotide sequences were compared against IMGT/GENE-DB human TR gene sequences so that V and J genes could be assigned. The TCRdist pipeline was used in a later analysis to assign CDR3 sequences and most-parsimonious VDJ recombination scenarios. A later analysis defined each TCR beta chain by its CDR3 amino acid sequence plus V-gene family, and excluded reads lacking a unique V-gene family. As a way to deal with suspected cross-contamination and a sequencing artifact, a later analysis dropped roughly 600 nucleotide sequences that were highly shared and had low generation probability. A later analysis calculated a clonal expansion index for each public chain from normalized within-repertoire ranks of inferred template counts. Generation probabilities in a later analysis came from a VDJ recombination model fitted to out-of-frame rearrangements, and those results were checked against IGoR. A later analysis scored TCR-TCR, TCR-HLA and TCR-CMV co-occurrence with hypergeometric tests, applying a repertoire-size bias correction to TCR pairs. In a later analysis, false discovery rates were estimated by permuting HLA or CMV assignments 20 times. A later analysis grouped co-occurring TCRs with DBSCAN, adding TCRdist sequence similarity when clustering within HLA-allele-positive subsets. For co-occurrence clustering, repertoires with fewer than 30,000 or more than 120,000 public chains were excluded, along with four to six repertoires with anomalous nucleotide sharing. What TCRdb holds here is the immuneACCESS table cut down to in-frame rearrangements. Part of the clones is not present; checked against another copy, under half of the missing clones reflect an unresolved V gene, and the others are unexplained. Clone size and the V and J calls come from that table; the DNA yielded D and trimming. This sample has some 200,000 clones in its table, and about 70% of those were observed once. The ten biggest clones cover around 1.9% of the sample.

Reading from cysteine to phenylalanine, the CDR3 counts 14 amino acids. Of the read, only the CDR3 DNA is kept; its 42 bases are in frame from base 1. At the junction V is shortened by 4 bases and J by 3 bases, with 13 bases in between. CDR1 and CDR2 were assigned from the germline V gene (reference sequence) as MNHEY and SMNVEV. Note on this clone: Its antigen target is currently unknown. The sample holds no much larger clone one base away, and base qualities are not on file.

This clonotype originated in a woman aged 25 to 45 in good health and CMV-seronegative. The chain is assembled from TRBV27 and TRBJ2-7; perhaps TRBD1 is the D gene, with 5 bases matching. The sequenced sample was PBMCs. The CDR3 in this case is CASSSVAGRYEQYF. In nucleotides, the sequence is TGTGCCAGCAGTTCGGTGGCAGGGCGCTACGAGCAGTACTTC.